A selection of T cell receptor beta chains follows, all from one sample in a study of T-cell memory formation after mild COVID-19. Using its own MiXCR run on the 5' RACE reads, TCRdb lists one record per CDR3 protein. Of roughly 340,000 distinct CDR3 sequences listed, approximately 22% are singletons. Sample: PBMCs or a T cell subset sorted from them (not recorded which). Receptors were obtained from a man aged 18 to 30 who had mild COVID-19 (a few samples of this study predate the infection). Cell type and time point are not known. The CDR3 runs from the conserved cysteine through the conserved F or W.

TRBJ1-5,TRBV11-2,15,CASSSGGASYQPQHF
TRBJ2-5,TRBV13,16,CASSLVDGGRHETQYF
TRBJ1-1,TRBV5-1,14,CASSFGQGDTEAFF
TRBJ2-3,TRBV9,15,CASSVWTGGTDTQYF
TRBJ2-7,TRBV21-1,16,CASSKRQGARIYEQYF
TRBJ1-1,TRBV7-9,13,CASSLDTQTEAFF
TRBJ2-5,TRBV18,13,CASSPPGEETQYF
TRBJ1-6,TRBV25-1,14,CASSDYREYSPLHF
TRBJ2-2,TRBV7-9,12,CASRTATGELFF
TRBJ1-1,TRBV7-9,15,CASSLAIGQNTEAFF
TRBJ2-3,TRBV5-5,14,CASHIFGDSDTQYF
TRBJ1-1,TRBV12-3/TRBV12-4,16,CATLRWDSGPNTEAFF
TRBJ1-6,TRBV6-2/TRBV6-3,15,CASSYFSGRNSPLHF
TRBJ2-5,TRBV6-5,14,CASSYRTDQETQYF
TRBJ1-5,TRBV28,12,CASAAGNQPQHF
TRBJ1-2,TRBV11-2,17,CASSSNPDREKVYGYTF
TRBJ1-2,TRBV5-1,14,CASSLESPNYGYTF
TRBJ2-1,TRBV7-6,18,CASSLEIPGGGAGNEQFF
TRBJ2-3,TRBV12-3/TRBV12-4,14,CATILGGATDTQYF
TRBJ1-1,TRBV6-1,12,CASSDFDRGAFF